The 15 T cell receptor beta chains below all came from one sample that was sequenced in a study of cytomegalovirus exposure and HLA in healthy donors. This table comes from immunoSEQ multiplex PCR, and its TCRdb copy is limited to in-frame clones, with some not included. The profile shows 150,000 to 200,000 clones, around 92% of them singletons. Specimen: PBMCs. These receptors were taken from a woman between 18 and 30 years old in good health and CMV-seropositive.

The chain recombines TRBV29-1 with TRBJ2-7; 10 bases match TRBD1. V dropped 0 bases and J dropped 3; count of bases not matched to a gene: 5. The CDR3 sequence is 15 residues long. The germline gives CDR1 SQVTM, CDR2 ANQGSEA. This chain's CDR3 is CSVEDSGTGDYEQYF. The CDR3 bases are TGCAGCGTTGAAGACTCCGGGACAGGGGACTACGAGCAGTACTTC.

The CDR3 protein is CASSVDVVGGWTEAFF. DNA for the CDR3: TGTGCCAGCAGCGTAGACGTGGTAGGGGGCTGGACTGAAGCTTTCTTT. The rearrangement uses TRBV9 and TRBJ1-1; the match to TRBD1 covers 7 bases. The trim removed 0 bases at V and 5 bases at J, leaving 10 bases unmatched. CDR1 and CDR2 (germline): SGDLS, YYNGEE. This CDR3 is 16 amino acids long.

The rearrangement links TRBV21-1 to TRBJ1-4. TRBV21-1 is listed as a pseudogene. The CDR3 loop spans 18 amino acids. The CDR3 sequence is CASSKRGRDPGVNEKLFF. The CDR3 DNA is TGTGCCAGCAGCAAAAGGGGGAGGGACCCTGGAGTTAATGAAAAACTGTTTTTT.

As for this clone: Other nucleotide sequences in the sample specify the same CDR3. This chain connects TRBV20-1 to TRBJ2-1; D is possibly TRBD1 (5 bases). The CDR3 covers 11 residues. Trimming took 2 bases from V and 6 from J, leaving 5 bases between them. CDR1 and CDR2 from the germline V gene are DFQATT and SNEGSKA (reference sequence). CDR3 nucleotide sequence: TGCAGTGCTAGACAGGGCAATGAGCAGTTCTTC. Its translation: CSARQGNEQFF.

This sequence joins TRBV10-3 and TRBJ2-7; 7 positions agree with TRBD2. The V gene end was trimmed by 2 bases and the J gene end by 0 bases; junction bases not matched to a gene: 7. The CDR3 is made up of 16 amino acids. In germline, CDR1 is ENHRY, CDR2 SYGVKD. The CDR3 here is CAISEIGEGSSYEQYF. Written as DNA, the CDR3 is TGTGCCATCAGTGAGATAGGGGAGGGGAGCTCCTACGAGCAGTACTTC.

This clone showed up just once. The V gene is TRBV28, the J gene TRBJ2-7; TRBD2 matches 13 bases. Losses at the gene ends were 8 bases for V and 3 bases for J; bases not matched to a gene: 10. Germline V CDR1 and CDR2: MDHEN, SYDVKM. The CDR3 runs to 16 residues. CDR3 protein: CASSGTSGKSFYEQYF. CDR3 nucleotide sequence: TGTGCCAGCTCCGGGACTAGCGGGAAAAGCTTCTACGAGCAGTACTTC.

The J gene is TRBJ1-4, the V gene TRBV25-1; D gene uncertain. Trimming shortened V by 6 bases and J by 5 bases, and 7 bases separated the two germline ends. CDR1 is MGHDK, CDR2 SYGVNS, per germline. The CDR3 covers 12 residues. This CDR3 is CASRALNEKLFF. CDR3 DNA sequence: TGTGCCAGCAGAGCCCTAAATGAAAAACTGTTTTTT.

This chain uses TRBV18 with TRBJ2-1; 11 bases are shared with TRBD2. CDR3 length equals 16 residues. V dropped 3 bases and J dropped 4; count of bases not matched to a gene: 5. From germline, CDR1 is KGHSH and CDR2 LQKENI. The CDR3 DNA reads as TGTGCCAGCTCACCGAATCTAGCGGGGGGATACAATGAGCAGTTCTTC. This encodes CASSPNLAGGYNEQFF.

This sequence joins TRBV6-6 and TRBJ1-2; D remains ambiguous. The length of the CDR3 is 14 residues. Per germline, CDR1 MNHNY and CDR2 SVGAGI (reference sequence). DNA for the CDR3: TGTCATATCTGGCTGACACTTAGAAAGTATGGCTACACCTTC. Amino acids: CHIWLTLRKYGYTF.

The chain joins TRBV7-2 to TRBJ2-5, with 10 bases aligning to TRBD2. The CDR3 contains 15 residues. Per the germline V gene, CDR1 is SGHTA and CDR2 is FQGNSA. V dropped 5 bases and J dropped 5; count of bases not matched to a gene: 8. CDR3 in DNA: TGTGCCAGCAGCCCCGGGGGGACTAGCGAGGAGACCCAGTACTTC. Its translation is CASSPGGTSEETQYF.

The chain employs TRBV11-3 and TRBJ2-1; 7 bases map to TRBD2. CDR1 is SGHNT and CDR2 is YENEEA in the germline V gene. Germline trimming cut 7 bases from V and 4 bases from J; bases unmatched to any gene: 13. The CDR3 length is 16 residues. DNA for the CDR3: TGTGCCAGCAAAGCTTATGGGGCGGGAGTATACAATGAGCAGTTCTTC. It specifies CASKAYGAGVYNEQFF.

The CDR3 loop is CASRAAYIGYEQYF. The CDR3 nucleotides read TGTGCCAGCAGGGCGGCATACATCGGGTACGAGCAGTACTTC. The V gene is TRBV7-3, the J gene TRBJ2-7; D ambiguous. Per germline, CDR1 SGHTA and CDR2 FQGTGA. V was shortened by 6 bases and J by 4 bases, with 16 bases between the two germline ends. The CDR3 length is 14 residues.

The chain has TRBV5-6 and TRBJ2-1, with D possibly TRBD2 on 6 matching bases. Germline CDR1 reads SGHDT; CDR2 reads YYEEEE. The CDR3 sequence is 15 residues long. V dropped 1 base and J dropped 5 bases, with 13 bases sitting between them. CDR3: CASSLYRDSHNEQFF. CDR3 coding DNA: TGTGCCAGCAGCTTGTACCGGGACTCACACAATGAGCAGTTCTTC.

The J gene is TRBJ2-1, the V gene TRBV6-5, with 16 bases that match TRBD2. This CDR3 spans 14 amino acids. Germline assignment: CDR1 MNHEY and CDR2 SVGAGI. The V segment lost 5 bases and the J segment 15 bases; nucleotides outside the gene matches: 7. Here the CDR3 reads CASSTGTSGGVGFF. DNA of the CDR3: TGTGCCAGCAGTACGGGGACTAGCGGGGGGGTAGGGTTCTTC.

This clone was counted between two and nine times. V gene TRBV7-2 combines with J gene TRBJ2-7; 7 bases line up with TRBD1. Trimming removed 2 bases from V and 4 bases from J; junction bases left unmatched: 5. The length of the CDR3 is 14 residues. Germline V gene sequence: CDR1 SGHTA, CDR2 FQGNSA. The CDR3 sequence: CASSLRGQTYEQYF. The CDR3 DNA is TGTGCCAGCAGCTTACGGGGACAGACGTACGAGCAGTACTTC.